A selection of T cell receptor beta chains follows, all from one sample in a study of a mutant IDH1 vaccine in newly diagnosed glioma. The assay was immunoSEQ multiplex PCR, and TCRdb's table has in-frame clones only and misses some. Among around 20,000 clones listed, roughly 90% were seen once. No antigen is known for these receptors. Specimen: PBMCs, collected from a glioma patient whose treatment included an IDH1 peptide vaccine. Source of these receptors: a middle-aged woman with glioma. Both conserved end residues are trimmed from each CDR3.

13	TRBJ2-7	TRBV6-1	ASSEGAGVVYEQY
8	TRBJ1-4	TRBV20-1	SARKGELF
12	TRBJ2-1	TRBV6-5	ASSPYGIFNEQF
13	TRBJ1-5	TRBV18	ASSPFTGGNQPQH
13	TRBJ1-3	TRBV29-1	SVTLSGRAGNTIY
12	TRBJ2-7	TRBV29-1	SVDGAGSGYEQY
11	TRBJ1-1	TRBV7-2	ASSLVVTTEAF
10	TRBJ1-5	TRBV6-6	ASRTENQPQH
12	TRBJ2-1	TRBV6-1	ASSEVGRPNEQF
10	TRBJ2-7	TRBV6-1	ATEGSAYEQY
12	TRBJ1-4	TRBV29-1	SVKYQGAREKLF
14	TRBJ2-7	TRBV4-3	ASSQGAPQLTYEQY